The 21 T cell receptor beta chains reported below all come from one sample, sequenced in a study of technical replicates of blood from a few donors. The protocol was immunoSEQ multiplex PCR, while the TCRdb copy is restricted to in-frame clones and leaves out a portion. This table has around 72,000 clones, 95% to 98% appearing once. Sequencing was done on a sample of T cells isolated from PBMCs. The receptors shown here come from a human donor in good health.

V gene TRBV27 combines with J gene TRBJ1-1; D may be TRBD1 (6 bases). This CDR3 contains 14 residues. The germline V gene has CDR1 MNHEY and CDR2 SMNVEV (reference sequence). The ends were cut back, 5 bases at V and 8 bases at J, with 18 bases in the middle. The CDR3 nucleotides are TGTGCCAGCAGTCCACTCCGGACAGCGTGGGAAGCTTTCTTT. Its protein product is CASSPLRTAWEAFF.

CDR3 loop: CATRPLIGNQPQHF. DNA of the CDR3: TGTGCCACCAGGCCGTTAATCGGGAATCAGCCCCAGCATTTT. This chain uses TRBV27 with TRBJ1-5, with D unresolved. The CDR3 is 14 amino acids. Germline V lookup: CDR1 MNHEY, CDR2 SMNVEV (reference sequence). Trimming removed 10 bases at V and 4 bases at J, with 17 bases between.

V and J are TRBV2 and TRBJ2-1; no clear D. CDR3 size: 16 residues. Germline values: CDR1 SNHLY, CDR2 FYNNEI. Trimming removed 4 bases at V and 3 bases at J, with 16 bases between. CDR3 sequence reads: CASSVRTVLYYNEQFF. The CDR3 DNA is TGTGCCAGCAGTGTACGAACAGTTCTTTACTACAATGAGCAGTTCTTC.

The chain employs TRBV9 and TRBJ2-1; 11 nucleotides match TRBD2. The CDR3 has 20 residues. Germline CDR1 is SGDLS and CDR2 is YYNGEE. Trimming took 1 base from V and 0 from J; bases not matched to a gene: 12. The CDR3 reads CASSVPLRGLAEDSYNEQFF. The CDR3 DNA follows: TGTGCCAGCAGCGTACCACTAAGGGGACTAGCGGAAGACTCCTACAATGAGCAGTTCTTC.

The gene calls are TRBV25-1 and TRBJ2-1, with TRBD2 matching over 12 bases. Trimming at V came to 5 bases and at J to 3 bases, leaving 8 bases not matched to a gene. There are 17 residues in the CDR3. CDR1 and CDR2 from the germline V gene are MGHDK and SYGVNS. The CDR3 DNA reads TGTGCCAGCAGTCCTGACCTGACTAGCGGGGGCTACAATGAGCAGTTCTTC. The encoded protein is CASSPDLTSGGYNEQFF.

This chain links TRBV4-1 with TRBJ2-7; D call uncertain. This CDR3 has 14 amino acids. Trimming removed 0 bases at V and 6 bases at J, with 12 bases between. The germline V gene encodes CDR1 MGHRA and CDR2 YSYEKL. CDR3 coding DNA: TGCGCCAGCAGCCAAGATATGGCGGCTGCCGAGCAGTACTTC. Its translation: CASSQDMAAAEQYF.

This chain links TRBV19 with TRBJ2-7, with 9 positions matching TRBD1. CDR3 length equals 15 residues. V lost 2 bases and J lost 4; bases outside the gene matches: 6. Germline assignment: CDR1 LNHDA and CDR2 SQIVND (reference sequence). The CDR3 DNA sequence: TGTGCCAGTAGTATACTAGGGACAGGGTTATACGAGCAGTACTTC. Residues: CASSILGTGLYEQYF.

V gene TRBV27 combines with J gene TRBJ2-5, with 7 bases matching TRBD2. The CDR3 length is 16 residues. Germline V CDR1 and CDR2: MNHEY, SMNVEV (reference sequence). V gave up 4 bases and J gave up 5 bases; unmatched junction bases: 13. CDR3 coding DNA: TGTGCCAGCAGTTCCCAGACTAGCCGGGTCTGGGAGACCCAGTACTTC. Its protein product is CASSSQTSRVWETQYF.

J is TRBJ2-7 and V is TRBV7-2; D is possibly TRBD1 (6 bases). From germline, CDR1 is SGHTA and CDR2 FQGNSA. There are 15 residues in the CDR3. Trimming took off 2 bases at V and 1 base at J, with 12 bases between the two ends. The CDR3 protein is CASSLSRGGSYEQYF. Here the CDR3 DNA reads TGTGCCAGCAGCTTAAGCAGGGGCGGATCCTACGAGCAGTACTTC.

The chain links TRBV4-1 to TRBJ2-7; 10 bases are a match to TRBD1. Germline values: CDR1 MGHRA, CDR2 YSYEKL. The CDR3 consists of 14 residues. V shed 5 bases and J 5 bases; nucleotides not matched to a gene: 6. CDR3 protein: CASSVRQGANEQYF. The CDR3 DNA reads TGCGCCAGCAGCGTCCGACAGGGGGCCAACGAGCAGTACTTC.

J is TRBJ1-2 and V is TRBV15, with 9 nucleotides matching TRBD1. The V gene end was trimmed by 5 bases and the J gene end by 5 bases; junction bases not matched to a gene: 6. Germline-derived CDR1 and CDR2 are LNHNV and YYDKDF (reference sequence). This CDR3 spans 14 amino acids. CDR3: CATSVTGTGYGYTF. CDR3 bases: TGTGCCACCAGCGTTACCGGGACAGGGTATGGCTACACCTTC.

The CDR3 loop reads CASSFLTDRVRDTQYF. CDR3 nucleotides: TGTGCCAGCAGCTTCTTGACGGACAGGGTACGAGATACGCAGTATTTT. This rearrangement joins TRBV7-2 to TRBJ2-3; 8 bases fit TRBD1. Germline-derived CDR1 and CDR2 are SGHTA and FQGNSA. Losses at the gene ends were 3 bases for V and 5 bases for J; bases not matched to a gene: 10. The CDR3 has 16 residues.

V gene TRBV6-4 combines with J gene TRBJ2-6, with TRBD1 matching over 7 bases. The J segment lost 2 bases and the V segment lost 3 bases, leaving 4 bases of the junction unmatched. The CDR3 sequence is 16 residues long. Germline CDR1 reads MRHNA; CDR2 reads SNTAGT. The CDR3 region has the DNA TGTGCCAGCAGTGATACGACAGGGACTGGGGCCAACGTCCTGACTTTC. This encodes CASSDTTGTGANVLTF.

The V gene is TRBV30, the J gene TRBJ2-2; no firm D call. Germline loops: CDR1 GTSNPN, CDR2 SVGIG (reference sequence). This CDR3 has 14 amino acids. V was shortened by 8 bases and J by 0 bases, with 13 bases between the two germline ends. The CDR3 sequence: CARRRSSNTGELFF. The CDR3 DNA sequence: TGTGCCCGAAGACGGAGCTCGAACACCGGGGAGCTGTTTTTT.

The rearrangement links TRBV25-1 to TRBJ2-1, with a weak D call TRBD2 (5 bases). With 4 bases removed from V and 2 bases from J, the gap between germline ends came to 15 bases. The CDR3 spans 16 residues. Germline V CDR1 and CDR2: MGHDK, SYGVNS. CDR3 region: CASSGGAVITYNEQFF. The CDR3 coding sequence is TGTGCCAGCAGTGGAGGAGCGGTTATAACCTACAATGAGCAGTTCTTC.

The J gene is TRBJ2-7, the V gene TRBV11-2; 12 nucleotides line up with TRBD2. Per the germline V gene, CDR1 is SGHAT and CDR2 is FQNNGV. The CDR3 length is 18 residues. With V trimmed by 1 base and J by 0 bases, 7 bases remained unmatched. DNA for the CDR3: TGTGCCAGCAGCTTAGTAGGGACTAGCGGGCGCAGCTCCTACGAGCAGTACTTC. This sequence encodes CASSLVGTSGRSSYEQYF.

The chain joins TRBV4-3 to TRBJ1-2, with a weak D call TRBD1 (5 bases). The CDR3 runs 14 residues. Trimming shortened V by 4 bases and J by 0 bases, and 9 bases separated the two germline ends. Per germline, CDR1 LGHNA and CDR2 YSLEER. CDR3 residues: CASSLDITNYGYTF. The CDR3 DNA reads as TGCGCCAGCAGCCTGGACATAACTAACTATGGCTACACCTTC.

J is TRBJ1-6 and V is TRBV2; no firm D call. Germline CDR1 and CDR2: SNHLY and FYNNEI. This CDR3 contains 13 residues. V was pared by 7 bases and J by 8 bases, with 12 bases between. In DNA, the CDR3 is TGTGCCAGCATTCGGGTATGGGATTCACCCCTCCACTTT. Residues: CASIRVWDSPLHF.

This chain uses TRBV4-2 with TRBJ1-2, with D tentatively TRBD1 (5 bases). Trimming pared 4 bases from V and 7 bases from J, leaving 10 bases between. The germline CDR1 and CDR2 sequences are LGHNA and YNFKEQ. The CDR3 has 12 amino acids. This CDR3 reads CASSLGGFGYTF. The DNA for the CDR3 is TGTGCCAGCAGCCTGGGGGGGTTTGGCTACACCTTC.

The gene calls are TRBV6-1 and TRBJ1-1, with 9 bases that match TRBD1. The germline V gene encodes CDR1 MNHNS and CDR2 SASEGT. J was trimmed by 4 bases and V by 10 bases; bases with no gene match: 13. The CDR3 contains 15 residues. The CDR3 protein is CATPTGDRAGTEAFF. CDR3 sequence (DNA): TGTGCCACCCCTACGGGGGACAGGGCAGGCACTGAAGCTTTCTTT.

This chain links TRBV6-5 with TRBJ1-2, with no clear D. Germline CDR1 and CDR2: MNHEY and SVGAGI. The CDR3 totals 12 residues. V lost 10 bases to trimming and J lost 3 bases, with 12 bases between them. The CDR3 DNA reads TGTGCCACCCCTGGGCTCCACTATGGCTACACCTTC. It specifies CATPGLHYGYTF.